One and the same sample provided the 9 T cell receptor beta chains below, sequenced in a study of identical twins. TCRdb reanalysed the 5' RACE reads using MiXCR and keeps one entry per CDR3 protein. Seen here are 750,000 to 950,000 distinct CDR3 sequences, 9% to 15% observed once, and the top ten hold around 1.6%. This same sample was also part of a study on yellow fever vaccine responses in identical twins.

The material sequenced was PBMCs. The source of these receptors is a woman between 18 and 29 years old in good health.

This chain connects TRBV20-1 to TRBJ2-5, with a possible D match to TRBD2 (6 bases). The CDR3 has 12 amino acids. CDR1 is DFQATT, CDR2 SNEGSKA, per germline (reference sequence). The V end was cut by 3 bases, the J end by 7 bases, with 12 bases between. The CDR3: CSARVLGGTQYF. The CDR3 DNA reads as TGCAGTGCTAGGGTGCTGGGGGGGACCCAGTACTTC.

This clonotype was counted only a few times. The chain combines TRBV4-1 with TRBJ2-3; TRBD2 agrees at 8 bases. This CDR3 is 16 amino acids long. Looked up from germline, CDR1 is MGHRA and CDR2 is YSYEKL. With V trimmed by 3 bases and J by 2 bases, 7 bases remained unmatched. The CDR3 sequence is CASSHSTSALTDTQYF. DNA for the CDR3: TGCGCCAGCAGCCACTCGACTAGCGCCCTCACAGATACGCAGTATTTT.

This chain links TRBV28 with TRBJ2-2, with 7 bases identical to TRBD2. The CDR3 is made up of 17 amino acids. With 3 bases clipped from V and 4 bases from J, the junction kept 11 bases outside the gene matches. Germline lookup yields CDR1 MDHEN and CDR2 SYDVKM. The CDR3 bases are TGTGCCAGCAGTTTCGATGCGGGGGTCCTTGGCACCGGGGAGCTGTTTTTT. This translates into CASSFDAGVLGTGELFF.

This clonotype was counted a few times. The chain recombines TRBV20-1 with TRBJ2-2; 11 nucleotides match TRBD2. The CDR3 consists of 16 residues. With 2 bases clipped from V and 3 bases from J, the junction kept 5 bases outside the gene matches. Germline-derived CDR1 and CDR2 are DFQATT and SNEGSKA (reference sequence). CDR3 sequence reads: CSARSSGGAHTGELFF. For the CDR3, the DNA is TGCAGTGCTAGAAGTAGCGGGGGGGCGCACACCGGGGAGCTGTTTTTT.

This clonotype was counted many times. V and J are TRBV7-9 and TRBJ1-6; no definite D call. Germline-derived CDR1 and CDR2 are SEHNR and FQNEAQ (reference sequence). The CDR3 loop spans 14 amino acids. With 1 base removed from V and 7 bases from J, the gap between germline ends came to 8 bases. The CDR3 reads CASSLGQPNSPLHF. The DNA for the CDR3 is TGTGCCAGCAGCTTAGGGCAGCCAAATTCACCCCTCCACTTT.

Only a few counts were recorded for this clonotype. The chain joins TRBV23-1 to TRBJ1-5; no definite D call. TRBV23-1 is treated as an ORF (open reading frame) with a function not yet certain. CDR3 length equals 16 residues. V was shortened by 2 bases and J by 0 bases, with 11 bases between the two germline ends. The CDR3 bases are TGCGCCAGCAGTCAAGGCGGGAGAAGTAGCAATCAGCCCCAGCATTTT. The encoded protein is CASSQGGRSSNQPQHF.

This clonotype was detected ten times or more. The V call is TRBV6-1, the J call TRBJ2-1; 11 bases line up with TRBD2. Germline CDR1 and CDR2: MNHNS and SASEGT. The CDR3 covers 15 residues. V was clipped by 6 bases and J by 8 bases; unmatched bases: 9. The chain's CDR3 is CASRSRLAGFHEQFF. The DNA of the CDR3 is TGTGCCAGCAGGAGTAGACTAGCGGGGTTTCATGAGCAGTTCTTC.

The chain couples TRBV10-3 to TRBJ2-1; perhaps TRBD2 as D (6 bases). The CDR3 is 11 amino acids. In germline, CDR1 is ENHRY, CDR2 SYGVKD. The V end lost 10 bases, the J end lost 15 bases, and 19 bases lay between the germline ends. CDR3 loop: CATELEGRVFF. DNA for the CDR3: TGTGCCACAGAGCTGGAGGGTCGGGTGTTCTTC.

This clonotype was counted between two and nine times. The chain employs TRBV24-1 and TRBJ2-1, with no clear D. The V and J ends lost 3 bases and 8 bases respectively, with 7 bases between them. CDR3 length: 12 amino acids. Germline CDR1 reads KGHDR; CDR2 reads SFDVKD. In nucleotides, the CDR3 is TGTGCCACCAGTGATGGGGTCCATGAGCAGTTCTTC. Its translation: CATSDGVHEQFF.